The TCR beta chain under discussion was sequenced for a study of post-analysis software for immune sequencing data. A note on this clonotype: The antigen remains undetermined.

Whole-study findings and limits: F measure showed strong co-clustering of same-batch samples. For normalized Chao1 diversity, multiple sclerosis patients scored significantly lower than controls did. Controls had lower frequencies than patients of five or six TRBV segments, which included TRBV5-6, TRBV5-1 and TRBV20-1.

TCR beta cDNA libraries had unique molecular identifiers. cDNA molecules numbering around 500,000 came from approximately 0.91 to 9.4 million T cells. TCRdb redid the calling of the PCR reads with MiXCR, one entry per CDR3 protein. Of roughly 580,000 distinct CDR3 sequences listed, roughly 40% are singletons. The CDR3 sequence is 17 residues long. Trimming cost V 0 bases and J 0 bases, with 9 bases left between them. The V call is TRBV12-3 or TRBV12-4, the J call TRBJ2-6, with D unclear. The material sequenced was blood. This TCR was sampled from a girl aged 5 to 17 with multiple sclerosis. CDR3 sequence: CASSLAVGLSGANVLTF. CDR3 coding DNA: TGTGCCAGCAGTTTAGCTGTGGGCCTCTCTGGGGCCAACGTCCTGACTTTC.